Below, 12 T cell receptor beta chains from the same sample are listed, as sequenced in a study of T cells in localized non-small cell lung cancer. Profiling relied on immunoSEQ multiplex PCR, and the TCRdb table lists in-frame clones only, not all of them. Of fewer than 50,000 clones listed, around 83% are singletons. Source: PBMCs, taken before any cancer treatment. These receptors were collected from a man between 35 and 75 years old with stage II lung adenocarcinoma.

This chain connects TRBV4-1 to TRBJ2-5, with 9 bases aligning to TRBD1. There are 18 residues in the CDR3. Trimming took 1 base from V and 5 from J; bases not matched to a gene: 14. Per germline, CDR1 MGHRA and CDR2 YSYEKL. The CDR3 DNA follows: TGCGCCAGCAGCCAAGCCCCGGCCGGGACAGGGTCGGGGGAGACCCAGTACTTC. Translated: CASSQAPAGTGSGETQYF.

This rearrangement joins TRBV7-8 to TRBJ1-4, with D perhaps matching TRBD1 (6 bases). There are 21 residues in the CDR3. The germline V and J ends were trimmed by 1 base and 1 base, with 25 bases remaining between them. Germline CDR1 reads SGHVS; CDR2 reads FQNEAQ. DNA for the CDR3: TGTGCCAGCAGCTTAGTGGGGGGACTTTACTCGGACAGTAGAACTAATGAAAAACTGTTTTTT. Translating it yields CASSLVGGLYSDSRTNEKLFF.

This clone was seen once. This rearrangement joins TRBV27 to TRBJ2-7; D call uncertain. The CDR3 covers 14 residues. Germline CDR1 is MNHEY and CDR2 is SMNVEV (reference sequence). Between the trimmed V and J ends, which lost 5 bases and 1 base, there was a span of 12 bases. The CDR3 DNA reads as TGTGCCAGCAGTAATTCCCCGGTTTCCTACGAGCAGTACTTC. This encodes CASSNSPVSYEQYF.

This clone occurred once. The chain links TRBV19 to TRBJ1-6; 9 bases agree with TRBD1. V dropped 6 bases and J dropped 6; count of bases not matched to a gene: 9. The CDR3 contains 16 residues. The germline CDR1 and CDR2 sequences are LNHDA and SQIVND (reference sequence). The CDR3 coding sequence is TGTGCCAGTAGACTTACAGGGGGCAAGGGTAATTCACCCCTCCACTTT. Amino acids: CASRLTGGKGNSPLHF. Full variable domain (missing parts from reference TRBV19 and TRBJ1-6): DGGITQSPKYLFRKEGQNVTLSCEQNLNHDAMYWYRQDPGQGLRLIYYSQIVNDFQKGDIAEGYSVSREKKESFPLTVTSAQKNPTAFYLCASRLTGGKGNSPLHFGNGTRLTVT.

This clone occurred once. This chain connects TRBV11-1 to TRBJ2-6, with 12 bases aligning to TRBD1. V was clipped by 4 bases and J by 3 bases; unmatched bases: 10. The CDR3 totals 19 residues. Germline CDR1 and CDR2: SGHAT and FQDESV (reference sequence). The CDR3 spells CASSSIGTGGADGANVLTF. DNA of the CDR3: TGTGCCAGCAGCTCCATCGGGACAGGGGGCGCGGATGGGGCCAACGTCCTGACTTTC.

The CDR3 bases are TGTGCCAGCAGCCTAGGAGAGGGTGTATACAATGAGCAGTTCTTC. Translation gives CASSLGEGVYNEQFF. The chain recombines TRBV7-9 with TRBJ2-1; a possible D gene is TRBD2 (5 bases). The germline gives CDR1 SEHNR, CDR2 FQNEAQ (reference sequence). V was shortened by 5 bases and J by 4 bases, with 15 bases between the two germline ends. This CDR3 region has 15 residues.

CDR3 DNA: TGCGCCAGCAGCCAAGCGGGGACTAGCGGATACAATGAGCAGTTCTTC. Encoded protein: CASSQAGTSGYNEQFF. The chain uses TRBV4-3 and TRBJ2-1; 11 bases align to TRBD2. Losses at the gene ends were 1 base for V and 4 bases for J; bases not matched to a gene: 3. CDR3 length: 16 amino acids. Germline V gene data show CDR1 as LGHNA and CDR2 as YSLEER.

The gene calls are TRBV7-3 and TRBJ2-3; TRBD1 agrees at 8 bases. V was pared by 6 bases and J by 5 bases, with 7 bases of the junction left unmatched. From germline, CDR1 is SGHTA and CDR2 FQGTGA. The length of the CDR3 is 14 residues. In nucleotides, the CDR3 is TGTGCCAGCAGTCTTACAGGGGGGAAAGATACGCAGTATTTT. Amino acids: CASSLTGGKDTQYF.

The V call is TRBV5-5, the J call TRBJ2-7; TRBD2 aligns across 12 bases. Trimming at V came to 0 bases and at J to 2 bases, leaving 0 bases not matched to a gene. The CDR3 loop spans 15 amino acids. CDR1 and CDR2 (germline): SGHKS, YYEKEE (reference sequence). The CDR3 loop reads CASSLGLAGAYEQYF. The CDR3 DNA reads as TGTGCCAGCAGCTTGGGACTAGCGGGAGCCTACGAGCAGTACTTC.

This rearrangement joins TRBV19 to TRBJ2-3; perhaps TRBD2 as D (5 bases). Per the germline V gene, CDR1 is LNHDA and CDR2 is SQIVND (reference sequence). The CDR3 is 12 amino acids. V lost 1 base and J lost 10, with 9 bases in between. CDR3 sequence (DNA): TGTGCCAGTAGTATAGGAGGGAGCGCGCAGTATTTT. Translation: CASSIGGSAQYF.

The chain has TRBV19 and TRBJ1-5, with a tentative D call TRBD1 (5 bases). The V end lost 7 bases, the J end lost 5 bases, and 18 bases lay between the germline ends. The CDR3 extends over 15 amino acids. The V gene's germline CDR1 is LNHDA and CDR2 SQIVND (reference sequence). This CDR3 is CASTQWPSTDQPQHF. The CDR3 nucleotides read TGTGCCAGTACTCAATGGCCCTCGACAGATCAGCCCCAGCATTTT.

The rearrangement links TRBV7-9 to TRBJ2-5; no clear D gene. The ends were cut back, 1 base at V and 5 bases at J, with 11 bases in the middle. CDR1 is SEHNR and CDR2 is FQNEAQ in the germline V gene (reference sequence). CDR3 size: 14 residues. Here the CDR3 reads CASSLDKGWETQYF. CDR3 bases: TGTGCCAGCAGCTTAGATAAGGGCTGGGAGACCCAGTACTTC.